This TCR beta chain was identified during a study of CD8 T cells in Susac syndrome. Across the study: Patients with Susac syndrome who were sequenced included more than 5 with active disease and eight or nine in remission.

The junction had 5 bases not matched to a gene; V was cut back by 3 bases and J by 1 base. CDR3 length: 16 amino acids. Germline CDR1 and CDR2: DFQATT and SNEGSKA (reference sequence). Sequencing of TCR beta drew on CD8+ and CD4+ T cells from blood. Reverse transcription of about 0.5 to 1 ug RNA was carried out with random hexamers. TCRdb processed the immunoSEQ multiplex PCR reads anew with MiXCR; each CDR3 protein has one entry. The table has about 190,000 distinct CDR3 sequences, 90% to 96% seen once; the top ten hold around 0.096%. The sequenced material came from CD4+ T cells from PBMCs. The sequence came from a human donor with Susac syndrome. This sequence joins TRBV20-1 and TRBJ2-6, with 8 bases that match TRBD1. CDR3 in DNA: TGCAGTGCTAGTCCCAGGGGGCGGTCTGGGGCCAACGTCCTGACTTTC. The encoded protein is CSASPRGRSGANVLTF.